Listed below are T cell receptor beta chains from one sample, sequenced in a study of blood T cell repertoires in COVID-19. TCRdb keeps only in-frame clones here, not all; method: immunoSEQ multiplex PCR. The repertoire holds about 76,000 clones, with approximately 85% as singletons. The material sequenced was peripheral blood. These receptors all stem from a human donor in a cohort sampled during active COVID-19. Both conserved end residues are part of each CDR3. Each record gives: D gene, V gene, J gene, clone size, CDR3 length, CDR3 DNA, CDR3 protein. A D gene is named only where the DNA matches it firmly. Rows may omit the clone size; those that give it use once, few, many or a size class.

-,TRBV30,TRBJ1-2,-,12,TGTGCCTGGAGTGGAGACGCGGTCGGCTACACCTTC,CAWSGDAVGYTF
TRBD2,TRBV5-4,TRBJ2-2,-,16,TGTGCCAGCAGCTTTGGGACTAGCGGGAACACCGGGGAGCTGTTTTTT,CASSFGTSGNTGELFF
-,TRBV5-1,TRBJ2-6,-,17,TGCGCCAGCAGCGGCTCGGGACAACTCTCTGGGGCCAACGTCCTGACTTTC,CASSGSGQLSGANVLTF
TRBD2,TRBV15,TRBJ2-3,-,16,TGTGCCACCAGTTCTCGGCGGGGGGGCCCCGCAGATACGCAGTATTTT,CATSSRRGGPADTQYF
-,TRBV5-1,TRBJ2-2,-,14,TGCGCCAGCAGCTTGGCCAGGGCAGTTCCAGAGCTGTTTTTT,CASSLARAVPELFF
-,TRBV5-6,TRBJ2-5,-,15,TGTGCCAGCAGCTTGGACTCAGGGTCTGGGGAGACCCAGTACTTC,CASSLDSGSGETQYF
TRBD1,TRBV5-1,TRBJ1-1,-,18,TGCGCCAGCAGCTTCGTTCGTACGGGGACAGCTAGTAACACTGAAGCTTTCTTT,CASSFVRTGTASNTEAFF
-,TRBV7-8,TRBJ1-1,-,13,TGTGCCAGCAGCTACCAGGGGAACACTGAAGCTTTCTTT,CASSYQGNTEAFF
-,TRBV21-1,TRBJ2-7,-,17,TGTGCCAGCAGCAAAGCGGTAAGGACAGGGAGTTCGGACGAGCAGTACTTC,CASSKAVRTGSSDEQYF
-,TRBV2,TRBJ2-1,once,13,TGTGCCAGCGGGGCGGGGCCCTACAATGAGCAGTTCTTC,CASGAGPYNEQFF
TRBD1,TRBV19,TRBJ1-4,-,14,TGTGCCACCTCGGTAGACAGGGGAGGTGAAAAACTGTTTTTT,CATSVDRGGEKLFF
TRBD1,TRBV5-1,TRBJ1-4,-,15,TGCGCCAGCAGCGATACAGGGGCAACTAATGAAAAACTGTTTTTT,CASSDTGATNEKLFF
TRBD1,TRBV5-4,TRBJ1-2,-,14,TGTGCCAGCAGCGAGGACAGGATTAACTATGGCTACACCTTC,CASSEDRINYGYTF
-,TRBV7-3,TRBJ2-3,-,15,TGTGCCAGCAGCCGCGGGCAGGCTAGCACAGATACGCAGTATTTT,CASSRGQASTDTQYF
-,TRBV9,TRBJ1-1,-,15,TGTGCCAGCAGCGTAGCGGCCGACAGGCTTGAAGCGGCTTTCTTT,CASSVAADRLEAAFF
TRBD2,TRBV19,TRBJ2-1,-,14,TGTGCCAGTACTACTAGCGGGGGGGCCTATGAGCAGTTCTTC,CASTTSGGAYEQFF
TRBD1,TRBV18,TRBJ1-1,-,12,TGTGCCAGCTCAGACAGGGTGGAGGGAGCTTTCTTT,CASSDRVEGAFF
TRBD1,TRBV3-1/TRBV3-2,TRBJ2-7,-,14,TGTGCCAGCAGCCGATACAGGGGAACCTACGAGCAGTACTTC,CASSRYRGTYEQYF
-,TRBV18,TRBJ2-2,-,16,TGTGCCAGCTCACTACAGGGCCTCTTAAACACCGGGGAGCTGTTTTTT,CASSLQGLLNTGELFF
TRBD1,TRBV7-8,TRBJ1-5,-,16,TGTGCCAGCAGCTTAAGGGACAGCGTCTTTAATCAGCCCCAGCATTTT,CASSLRDSVFNQPQHF
TRBD2,TRBV25-1,TRBJ2-7,few,13,TGTGCCAGCAGGGGGCCCGCGGGAGGCGAGCAGTACTTC,CASRGPAGGEQYF
-,TRBV30,TRBJ2-1,-,11,TGTGCCTGGGTAGTAGGGGTGGGGCAGTTCTTC,CAWVVGVGQFF
-,TRBV5-1,TRBJ1-1,few,15,TGCGCCAGCAGCTTGGCCGTTCAAGCGAACACTGAAGCTTTCTTT,CASSLAVQANTEAFF
TRBD1,TRBV19,TRBJ2-7,-,15,TGTGCCAGTAGTCCCCCGGGACAGGGGGTGAGGGAGCAGTACTTC,CASSPPGQGVREQYF
-,TRBV19,TRBJ1-2,-,11,TGTGCCAGTTCCCAGGGCTATGGCTACACCTTC,CASSQGYGYTF
TRBD1,TRBV2,TRBJ1-6,-,13,TGTGCCAGCAGGCCGACAAGGGGGCCCGGAGGTCACTTT,CASRPTRGPGGHF
-,TRBV5-1,TRBJ2-3,-,13,TGCGCCAGCAGCTCCGGTAGCACAGATACGCAGTATTTT,CASSSGSTDTQYF
TRBD2,TRBV11-2,TRBJ2-6,few,16,TGTGCCAGCAGCTTAGGGCGGGGGTCCGGGGCCAACGTCCTGACTTTC,CASSLGRGSGANVLTF
TRBD2,TRBV5-1,TRBJ2-3,-,16,TGCGCCAGCATACTTGGAACGGGGGGGCTTGGAGATACGCAGTATTTT,CASILGTGGLGDTQYF
-,TRBV30,TRBJ1-4,-,13,TGTGCCTGGAGGTCGGGTACTAATGAAAAACTGTTTTTT,CAWRSGTNEKLFF
TRBD1,TRBV24-1,TRBJ2-7,few,15,TGTGCCACCAGTGATCCCTCACGGACAGGATACGAGCAGTACTTC,CATSDPSRTGYEQYF
TRBD1,TRBV18,TRBJ1-2,-,17,TGTGCCAGCGCGCCGAGGACAGGGGGCTCGGGGGCCTATGGCTACACCTTC,CASAPRTGGSGAYGYTF
TRBD1,TRBV2,TRBJ2-7,-,15,TGTGCCAGCAGTCTGCGGACAGGGGCGTCCTACGAGCAGTACTTC,CASSLRTGASYEQYF
-,TRBV6-6,TRBJ1-3,few,16,TGTGCCAGCAGTTACTCTAGGGCCAGCGGTGGAAACACCATATATTTT,CASSYSRASGGNTIYF
-,TRBV4-2,TRBJ2-7,-,15,TGTGCCAGCAGCCGGGAGGAGAGGGCTACCTACGAGCAGTACTTC,CASSREERATYEQYF
-,TRBV19,TRBJ2-5,few,13,TGTGCCAGTAGAGGCAGGGTGAAAGAGACCCAGTACTTC,CASRGRVKETQYF
-,TRBV19,TRBJ1-2,-,14,TGTGCCAGTAGTAAGGCCGGGGCTAACTATGGCTACACCTTC,CASSKAGANYGYTF
TRBD2,TRBV11-2,TRBJ2-7,-,15,TGTGCCAGCAGCTTAGACCTTAGACTAGCCCTCGAGCAGTACTTC,CASSLDLRLALEQYF
TRBD2,TRBV6-2/TRBV6-3,TRBJ2-4,-,14,TGTGCCAGCAGTGCTAGCGGGCCCGTAAACATTCAGTACTTC,CASSASGPVNIQYF